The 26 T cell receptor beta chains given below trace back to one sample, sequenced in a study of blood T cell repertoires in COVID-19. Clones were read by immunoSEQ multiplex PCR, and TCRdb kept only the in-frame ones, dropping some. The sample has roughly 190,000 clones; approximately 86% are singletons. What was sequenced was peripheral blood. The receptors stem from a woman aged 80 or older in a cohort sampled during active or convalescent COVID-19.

For the CDR3, the DNA is TGTGCCAGCAGCTTAGCGGGACAGGTGGCTACATATGGCTACACCTTC. Its protein product is CASSLAGQVATYGYTF. This chain joins TRBV7-9 and TRBJ1-2; 8 bases fit TRBD1. The CDR3 covers 16 residues. Germline loops: CDR1 SEHNR, CDR2 FQNEAQ (reference sequence). Trimming cost V 0 bases and J 5 bases; bases outside gene matches: 8.

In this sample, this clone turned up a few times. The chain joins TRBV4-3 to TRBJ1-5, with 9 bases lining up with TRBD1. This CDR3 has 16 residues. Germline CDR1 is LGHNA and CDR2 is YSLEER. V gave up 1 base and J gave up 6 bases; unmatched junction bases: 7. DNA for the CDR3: TGCGCCAGCAGCCAAGTATACAGGGGGCGAAGTCAGCCCCAGCATTTT. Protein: CASSQVYRGRSQPQHF.

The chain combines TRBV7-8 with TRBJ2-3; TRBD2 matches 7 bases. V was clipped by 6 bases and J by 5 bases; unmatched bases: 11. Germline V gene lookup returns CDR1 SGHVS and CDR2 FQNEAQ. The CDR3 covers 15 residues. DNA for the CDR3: TGTGCCAGCAGAGCCAGCGGGACGAGATTAGATACGCAGTATTTT. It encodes CASRASGTRLDTQYF.

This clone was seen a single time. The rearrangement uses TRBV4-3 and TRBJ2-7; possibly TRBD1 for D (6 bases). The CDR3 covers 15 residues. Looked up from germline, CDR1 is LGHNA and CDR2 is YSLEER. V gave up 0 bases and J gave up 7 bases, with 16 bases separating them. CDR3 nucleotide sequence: TGCGCCAGCAGCCAAGACAGTTTGAGTAGGGGGGAGCAGTACTTC. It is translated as CASSQDSLSRGEQYF.

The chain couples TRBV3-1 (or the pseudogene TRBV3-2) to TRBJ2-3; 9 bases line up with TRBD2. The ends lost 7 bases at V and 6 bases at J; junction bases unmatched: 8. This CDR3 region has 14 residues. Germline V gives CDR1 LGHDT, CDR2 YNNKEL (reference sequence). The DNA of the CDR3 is TGTGCCAGCAAGGCTAGCGGGACGATGGATACGCAGTATTTT. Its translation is CASKASGTMDTQYF.

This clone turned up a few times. The CDR3 protein is CASSRGETQYF. The CDR3 region has the DNA TGTGCCAGCAGCCGGGGGGAGACCCAGTACTTC. This chain links TRBV11-3 with TRBJ2-5; D possibly corresponds to TRBD2 (6 bases). This CDR3 has 11 residues. V gave up 5 bases and J gave up 5 bases, with 6 bases separating them. The germline V gene encodes CDR1 SGHNT and CDR2 YENEEA.

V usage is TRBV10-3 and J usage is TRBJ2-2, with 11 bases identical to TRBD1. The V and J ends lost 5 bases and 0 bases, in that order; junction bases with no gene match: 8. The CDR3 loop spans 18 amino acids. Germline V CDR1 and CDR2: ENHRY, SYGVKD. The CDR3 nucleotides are TGTGCCATCAGTCCGAGGGACAGGGGGGCTTCGAACACCGGGGAGCTGTTTTTT. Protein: CAISPRDRGASNTGELFF.

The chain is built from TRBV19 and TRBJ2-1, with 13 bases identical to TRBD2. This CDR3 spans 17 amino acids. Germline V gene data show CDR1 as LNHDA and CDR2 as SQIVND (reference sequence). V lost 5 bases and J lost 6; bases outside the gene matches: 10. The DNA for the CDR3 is TGTGCCAGTAGTCCTACTAGCGGGAGGGCTTCCGGCAATGAGCAGTTCTTC. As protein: CASSPTSGRASGNEQFF.

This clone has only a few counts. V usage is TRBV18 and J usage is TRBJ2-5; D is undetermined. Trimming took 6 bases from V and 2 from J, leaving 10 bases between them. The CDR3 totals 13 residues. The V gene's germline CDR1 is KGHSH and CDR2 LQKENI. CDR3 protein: CASSRLGQETQYF. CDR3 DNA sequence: TGTGCCAGCTCGCGCCTTGGTCAAGAGACCCAGTACTTC.

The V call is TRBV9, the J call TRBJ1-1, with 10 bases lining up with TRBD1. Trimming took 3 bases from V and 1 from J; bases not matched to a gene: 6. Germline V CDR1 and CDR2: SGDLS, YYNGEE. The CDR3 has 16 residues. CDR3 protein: CASSGGQGTSNTEAFF. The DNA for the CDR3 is TGTGCCAGCAGCGGGGGACAGGGGACCTCGAACACTGAAGCTTTCTTT.

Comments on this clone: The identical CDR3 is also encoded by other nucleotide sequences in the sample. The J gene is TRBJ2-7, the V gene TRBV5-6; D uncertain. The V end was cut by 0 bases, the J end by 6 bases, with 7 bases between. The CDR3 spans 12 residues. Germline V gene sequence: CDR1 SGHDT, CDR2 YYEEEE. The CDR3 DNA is TGTGCCAGCAGCTTGGTGCGGAGCGAGCAGTACTTC. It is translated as CASSLVRSEQYF.

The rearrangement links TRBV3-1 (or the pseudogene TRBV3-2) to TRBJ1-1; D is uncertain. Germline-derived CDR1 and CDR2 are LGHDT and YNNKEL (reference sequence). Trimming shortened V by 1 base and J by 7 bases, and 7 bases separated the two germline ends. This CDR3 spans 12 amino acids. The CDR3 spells CASSQAQNEAFF. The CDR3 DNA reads TGTGCCAGCAGCCAAGCACAAAATGAAGCTTTCTTT.

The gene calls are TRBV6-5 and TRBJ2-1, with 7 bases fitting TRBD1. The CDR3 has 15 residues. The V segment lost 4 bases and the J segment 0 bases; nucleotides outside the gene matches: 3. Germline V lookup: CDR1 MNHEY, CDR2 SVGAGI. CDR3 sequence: CASSSGDSSYNEQFF. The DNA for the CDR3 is TGTGCCAGCAGTTCTGGGGACAGCTCCTACAATGAGCAGTTCTTC.

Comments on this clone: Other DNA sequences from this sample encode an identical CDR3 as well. The DNA of the CDR3 is TGTGCCAGCAGCTTAGAAGCTAGCAATCAGCCCCAGCATTTT. Protein: CASSLEASNQPQHF. V and J are TRBV11-2 and TRBJ1-5; D gene unclear. V was clipped by 0 bases and J by 0 bases, with 3 bases between them. The germline V gene encodes CDR1 SGHAT and CDR2 FQNNGV. This CDR3 contains 14 residues.

The CDR3: CASSLRSPLHF. CDR3 coding DNA: TGTGCCAGCAGTTTGCGTTCACCCCTCCACTTT. V and J are TRBV12-3 or TRBV12-4 and TRBJ1-6; no firm D call. The V and J ends lost 3 bases and 9 bases respectively, with 3 bases between them. This CDR3 comprises 11 residues.

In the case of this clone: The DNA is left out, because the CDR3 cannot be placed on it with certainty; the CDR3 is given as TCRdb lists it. CDR3 residues: CATSVPGLLTDTQYF. The rearrangement uses TRBV24-1 and TRBJ2-3; whether TRBD1, the table's D call, matches the DNA was not checked. The CDR3 is 15 residues long, counting both termini. CDR1 and CDR2 (germline): KGHDR, SFDVKD.

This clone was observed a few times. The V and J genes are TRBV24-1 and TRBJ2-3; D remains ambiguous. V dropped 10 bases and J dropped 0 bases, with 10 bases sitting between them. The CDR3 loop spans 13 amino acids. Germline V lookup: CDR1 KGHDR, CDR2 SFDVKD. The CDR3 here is CATATSSTDTQYF. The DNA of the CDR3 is TGTGCCACTGCTACCTCCAGCACAGATACGCAGTATTTT.

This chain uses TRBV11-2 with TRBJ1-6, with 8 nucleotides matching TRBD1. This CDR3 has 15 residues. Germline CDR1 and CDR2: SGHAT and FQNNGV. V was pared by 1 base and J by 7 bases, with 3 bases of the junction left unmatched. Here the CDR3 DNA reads TGTGCCAGCAGCTTAGGGACAGGGTGGAATTCACCCCTCCACTTT. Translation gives CASSLGTGWNSPLHF.

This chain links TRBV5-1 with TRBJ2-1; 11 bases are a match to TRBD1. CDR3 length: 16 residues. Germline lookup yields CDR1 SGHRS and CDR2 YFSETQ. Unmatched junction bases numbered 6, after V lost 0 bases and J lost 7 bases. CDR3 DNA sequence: TGCGCCAGCAGCTTGGCCGGACAGGGGGCTTTAAATGAGCAGTTCTTC. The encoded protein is CASSLAGQGALNEQFF.

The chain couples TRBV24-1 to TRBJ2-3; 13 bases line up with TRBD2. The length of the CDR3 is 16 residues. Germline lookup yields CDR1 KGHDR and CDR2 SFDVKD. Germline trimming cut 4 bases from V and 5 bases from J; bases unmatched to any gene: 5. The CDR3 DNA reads TGTGCCACCAGTGACGAACTAGCGGGAGGGGGAGATACGCAGTATTTT. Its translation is CATSDELAGGGDTQYF.

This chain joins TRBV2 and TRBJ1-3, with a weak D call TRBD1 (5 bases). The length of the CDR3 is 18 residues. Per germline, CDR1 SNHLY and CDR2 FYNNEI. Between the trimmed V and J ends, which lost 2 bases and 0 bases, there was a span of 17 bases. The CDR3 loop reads CASSERGAYPLSGNTIYF. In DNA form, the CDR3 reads TGTGCCAGCAGTGAAAGGGGCGCTTACCCCCTCTCTGGAAACACCATATATTTT.

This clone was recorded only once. The CDR3 reads CASSLGQGLSNQPQHF. The CDR3 DNA reads as TGTGCCAGCAGCCTGGGACAGGGATTGAGCAATCAGCCCCAGCATTTT. The chain couples TRBV7-9 to TRBJ1-5, with 9 bases identical to TRBD1. Germline-derived CDR1 and CDR2 are SEHNR and FQNEAQ (reference sequence). The junction had 6 bases not matched to a gene; V was cut back by 5 bases and J by 1 base. The CDR3 extends over 16 amino acids.

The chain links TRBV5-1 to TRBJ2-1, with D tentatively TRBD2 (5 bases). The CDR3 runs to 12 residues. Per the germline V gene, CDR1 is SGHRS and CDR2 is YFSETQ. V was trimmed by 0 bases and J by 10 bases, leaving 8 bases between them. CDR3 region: CASSLDLAEQFF. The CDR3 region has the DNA TGCGCCAGCAGCTTGGATCTAGCCGAGCAGTTCTTC.

The CDR3 DNA reads TGTGCCAGCAGCTACTCAGGGGCCGCGGGTGTGAATGAGCAGTTCTTC. As protein: CASSYSGAAGVNEQFF. V gene TRBV7-2 combines with J gene TRBJ2-1; possible D gene TRBD1, 6 bases. Germline CDR1 and CDR2: SGHTA and FQGNSA. The CDR3 loop spans 16 amino acids. The V end lost 4 bases, the J end lost 7 bases, and 20 bases lay between the germline ends.

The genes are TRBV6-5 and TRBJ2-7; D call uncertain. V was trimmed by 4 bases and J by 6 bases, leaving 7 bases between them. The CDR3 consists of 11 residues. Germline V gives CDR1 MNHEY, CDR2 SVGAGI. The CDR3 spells CASSWLAEQYF. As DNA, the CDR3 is TGTGCCAGCAGTTGGTTGGCCGAGCAGTACTTC.

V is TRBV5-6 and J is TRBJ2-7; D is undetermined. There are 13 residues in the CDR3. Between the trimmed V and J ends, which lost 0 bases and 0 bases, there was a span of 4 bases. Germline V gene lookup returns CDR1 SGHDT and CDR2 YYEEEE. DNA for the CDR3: TGTGCCAGCAGCTTGGCCAGCTCCTACGAGCAGTACTTC. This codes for CASSLASSYEQYF.